These 19 T cell receptor beta chains share one sample of origin, sequenced in a study of OX40 agonist ivuxolimab in advanced cancers. Libraries were prepared by immunoSEQ multiplex PCR; TCRdb keeps only in-frame clonotypes and omits some of them. This table holds over 70,000 clones, just under 80% found once. Sample: CD4+ or CD8+ T cells sorted from blood, taken in a trial of the OX40 agonist ivuxolimab. The origin of the receptors is an adult with an advanced solid tumor such as melanoma, head and neck, liver or kidney cancer.

The rearrangement joins TRBV27 to TRBJ1-2; D remains unclear. The CDR3 spans 15 residues. Germline V gene sequence: CDR1 MNHEY, CDR2 SMNVEV (reference sequence). V lost 6 bases and J lost 3, with 17 bases in between. CDR3 in amino acids: CASREVGRSDYGYTF. CDR3 DNA: TGTGCCAGCAGGGAGGTGGGCAGGAGCGACTATGGCTACACCTTC.

The chain carries TRBV15 and TRBJ2-2; 9 bases line up with TRBD2. This CDR3 has 17 amino acids. The J segment lost 2 bases and the V segment lost 3 bases, leaving 7 bases of the junction unmatched. Germline V gives CDR1 LNHNV, CDR2 YYDKDF (reference sequence). The CDR3 sequence: CATSRGAGTSNTGELFF. The CDR3 nucleotides read TGTGCCACCAGCAGGGGGGCCGGGACTAGCAACACCGGGGAGCTGTTTTTT. Drawing the rest from reference TRBV15 and TRBJ2-2, the complete variable domain is DAMVIQNPRYQVTQFGKPVTLSCSQTLNHNVMYWYQQKSSQAPKLLFHYYDKDFNNEADTPDNFQSRRPNTSFCFLDIRSPGLGDTAMYLCATSRGAGTSNTGELFFGEGSRLTVL.

The V and J genes are TRBV7-6 and TRBJ2-2, with 9 bases identical to TRBD2. This CDR3 is built from 18 residues. The trim removed 4 bases at V and 1 base at J, leaving 10 bases unmatched. The germline gives CDR1 SGHVS, CDR2 FNYEAQ. CDR3 sequence: CASSWSTSGTMNTGELFF. CDR3 bases: TGTGCCAGCAGCTGGTCGACTAGCGGCACAATGAACACCGGGGAGCTGTTTTTT. The full variable domain, with the rest looked up from reference TRBV7-6 and TRBJ2-2, is GAGVSQSPRYKVTKRGQDVALRCDPISGHVSLYWYRQALGQGPEFLTYFNYEAQQDKSGLPNDRFSAERPEGSISTLTIQRTEQRDSAMYRCASSWSTSGTMNTGELFFGEGSRLTVL.

The chain combines TRBV6-1 with TRBJ1-6; TRBD1 is a possible D gene (5 bases). CDR1 MNHNS and CDR2 SASEGT come from the germline V gene. There are 13 residues in the CDR3. Trimming stripped 6 bases from V and 11 bases from J, with 14 bases between. The CDR3 region is CASSGAAFTPLHF. CDR3 nucleotides: TGTGCCAGCAGCGGGGCGGCTTTTACACCCCTCCACTTT.

A single count supports this clone. This chain joins TRBV7-9 and TRBJ1-1; unclear D gene. V was pared by 2 bases and J by 1 base, with 5 bases between. This CDR3 spans 13 amino acids. In germline, CDR1 is SEHNR, CDR2 FQNEAQ (reference sequence). As DNA, the CDR3 is TGTGCCAGCAGCTTATGGCAGAACACTGAAGCTTTCTTT. Translation: CASSLWQNTEAFF. Full variable domain (rest looked up from reference TRBV7-9 and TRBJ1-1): DTGVSQNPRHKITKRGQNVTFRCDPISEHNRLYWYRQTLGQGPEFLTYFQNEAQLEKSRLLSDRFSAERPKGSFSTLEIQRTEQGDSAMYLCASSLWQNTEAFFGQGTRLTVV.

V is TRBV19 and J is TRBJ2-1; D might be TRBD1 (6 bases). CDR1 is LNHDA, CDR2 SQIVND, per germline (reference sequence). The V end was cut by 5 bases, the J end by 4 bases, with 12 bases between. CDR3 length: 14 residues. In nucleotides, the CDR3 is TGTGCCAGTAGTGCCCGACAGGATTACAATGAGCAGTTCTTC. This encodes CASSARQDYNEQFF.

The gene calls are TRBV6-6 and TRBJ1-1; 7 bases are shared with TRBD1. Looked up from germline, CDR1 is MNHNY and CDR2 is SVGAGI (reference sequence). V shed 6 bases, J shed 7 bases, and the junction held 5 bases outside the gene matches. The CDR3 is 12 amino acids. CDR3 protein: CASSRTGVEAFF. CDR3 nucleotide sequence: TGTGCCAGCAGCCGAACAGGGGTTGAAGCTTTCTTT.

This CDR3 reads CASTQWGMFYEQYF. In nucleotides, the CDR3 is TGTGCCAGCACTCAATGGGGCATGTTCTACGAGCAGTACTTC. The V gene is TRBV6-5, the J gene TRBJ2-7, with D possibly being TRBD1 (5 bases). Trimming cost V 7 bases and J 3 bases, with 16 bases left between them. This CDR3 comprises 14 residues. The germline gives CDR1 MNHEY, CDR2 SVGAGI.

This clone is a singleton in its sample. CDR3 bases: TGTGCCAGCGGTCCCGGGACCTCCTACGAGCAGTACTTC. Its translation: CASGPGTSYEQYF. V and J are TRBV6-1 and TRBJ2-7; D may be TRBD1 or TRBD2 (5 bases each). V lost 8 bases to trimming and J lost 0 bases, with 11 bases between them. This CDR3 contains 13 residues. The V gene's germline CDR1 is MNHNS and CDR2 SASEGT.

This clone was observed a handful of times. The gene calls are TRBV4-3 and TRBJ1-2; D is unresolved. V lost 4 bases and J lost 7, with 22 bases in between. The CDR3 sequence is 16 residues long. Germline CDR1 reads LGHNA; CDR2 reads YSLEER. DNA of the CDR3: TGCGCCAGCAGCCTGACTTTAGGACGGGAGATGGGTGGCTACACCTTC. It yields the protein CASSLTLGREMGGYTF.

The V and J genes are TRBV4-1 and TRBJ1-2; TRBD1 aligns across 7 bases. Germline V CDR1 and CDR2: MGHRA, YSYEKL. J lost 2 bases, V lost 0 bases, and 18 bases had no gene match. The CDR3 loop spans 20 amino acids. The CDR3, as DNA: TGCGCCAGCAGCCAAGATCTGGGGGATTCTGTGGGCAGGGGGAACTATGGCTACACCTTC. Translation gives CASSQDLGDSVGRGNYGYTF.

This clone was detected only a few times. The rearrangement links TRBV18 to TRBJ1-6; no definite D call. The CDR3 contains 13 residues. Trimming removed 4 bases from V and 13 bases from J, with 14 bases in between. In germline, CDR1 is KGHSH, CDR2 LQKENI. CDR3 residues: CASSRDRDQPLHF. The CDR3 DNA reads TGTGCCAGCTCACGAGATCGGGATCAGCCCCTCCACTTT. The complete variable domain, with remaining parts taken from reference TRBV18 and TRBJ1-6, reads NAGVMQNPRHLVRRRGQEARLRCSPMKGHSHVYWYRQLPEEGLKFMVYLQKENIIDESGMPKERFSAEFPKEGPSILRIQQVVRGDSAAYFCASSRDRDQPLHFGNGTRLTVT.

This chain joins TRBV10-3 and TRBJ2-1; 11 nucleotides align to TRBD2. Trimming at V came to 0 bases and at J to 0 bases, leaving 4 bases not matched to a gene. The CDR3 sequence is 18 residues long. The germline V gene encodes CDR1 ENHRY and CDR2 SYGVKD. CDR3 region: CAISESGTSGGSYNEQFF. Written as DNA, the CDR3 is TGTGCCATCAGTGAGTCAGGTACTAGCGGGGGCTCCTACAATGAGCAGTTCTTC.

This chain links TRBV6-5 with TRBJ2-7; a weak D match, TRBD2 (5 bases). The CDR3 is 14 amino acids. Germline V gene sequence: CDR1 MNHEY, CDR2 SVGAGI. V lost 4 bases, J lost 4 bases, and 14 bases lay in between. CDR3 in amino acids: CASSFGLADYEQYF. CDR3 DNA: TGTGCCAGCAGTTTCGGGCTAGCTGATTACGAGCAGTACTTC.

The chain recombines TRBV5-6 with TRBJ1-1, with D possibly TRBD1 on 6 matching bases. The CDR3 extends over 16 amino acids. The V gene lost 3 bases and the J gene lost 3 bases, with 18 bases spanning the gap. CDR1 is SGHDT and CDR2 is YYEEEE in the germline V gene. The CDR3 coding sequence is TGTGCCAGCAGCTCTACCGGGACATCGCGTGACACTGAAGCTTTCTTT. Its translation: CASSSTGTSRDTEAFF.

The V gene is TRBV7-9, the J gene TRBJ2-2; no clear D gene. The V and J ends lost 0 bases and 5 bases respectively, with 7 bases between them. Per the germline V gene, CDR1 is SEHNR and CDR2 is FQNEAQ (reference sequence). The CDR3 is 14 amino acids. In DNA form, the CDR3 reads TGTGCCAGCAGCTTAGCGCCTCAGACCGGGGAGCTGTTTTTT. It yields the protein CASSLAPQTGELFF.

The chain couples TRBV5-1 to TRBJ1-5, with D possibly TRBD1 on 6 matching bases. This CDR3 comprises 14 residues. The germline CDR1 and CDR2 sequences are SGHRS and YFSETQ. V was clipped by 4 bases and J by 3 bases, with 11 bases between them. In DNA form, the CDR3 reads TGCGCCAGCAGCCGGGACAACCCCAATCAGCCCCAGCATTTT. It yields the protein CASSRDNPNQPQHF.

V gene TRBV19 combines with J gene TRBJ1-2, with 7 bases fitting TRBD1. The junction had 14 bases not matched to a gene; V was cut back by 5 bases and J by 8 bases. Germline CDR1 is LNHDA and CDR2 is SQIVND (reference sequence). This CDR3 region has 15 residues. In DNA form, the CDR3 reads TGTGCCAGTAGTCTGTCCCAGAGGGGGCGTGACGGCTACACCTTC. Its protein product is CASSLSQRGRDGYTF.

This chain uses TRBV6-5 with TRBJ2-5; 7 nucleotides agree with TRBD1. Trimming took 0 bases from V and 2 from J; bases not matched to a gene: 6. Germline V gene sequence: CDR1 MNHEY, CDR2 SVGAGI. This CDR3 is built from 16 residues. Written as DNA, the CDR3 is TGTGCCAGCAGTTACTCGAGCACCAGGGGGCAAGAGACCCAGTACTTC. This gives the protein CASSYSSTRGQETQYF.